Sequencing of this TCR beta chain was carried out in a study of blood T cell repertoires in COVID-19. Whole-study context: Specimens from acute and convalescent COVID-19 originated in the United States, Italy and Spain. PBMCs, B-cell-depleted T cells, or T cells were the source of the cDNA or gDNA that made up the material.

The CDR3 has 18 residues. Unmatched junction bases numbered 13, after V lost 1 base and J lost 8 bases. Germline lookup yields CDR1 SGHVS and CDR2 FQNEAQ. As originally analysed: Reference gene primer amplification in the assay estimated nucleated cell counts. Using immunoSEQ multiplex PCR, the repertoire was profiled, and TCRdb retains in-frame clones only, with some absent. The D gene and trimming were derived from the DNA, and the V and J assignments and clone size from that table. The table includes 240,000 or so clones, 87% detected once. The sample comprised peripheral blood. The rearrangement links TRBV7-8 to TRBJ2-1; 11 positions match TRBD2. This TCR was sampled from a man between 60 and 70 years old who had recovered from COVID-19. CDR3 sequence: CASSLGRGLAGGLDEQFF. The CDR3 DNA is TGTGCCAGCAGCTTAGGTCGTGGGTTAGCGGGGGGGTTGGATGAGCAGTTCTTC.